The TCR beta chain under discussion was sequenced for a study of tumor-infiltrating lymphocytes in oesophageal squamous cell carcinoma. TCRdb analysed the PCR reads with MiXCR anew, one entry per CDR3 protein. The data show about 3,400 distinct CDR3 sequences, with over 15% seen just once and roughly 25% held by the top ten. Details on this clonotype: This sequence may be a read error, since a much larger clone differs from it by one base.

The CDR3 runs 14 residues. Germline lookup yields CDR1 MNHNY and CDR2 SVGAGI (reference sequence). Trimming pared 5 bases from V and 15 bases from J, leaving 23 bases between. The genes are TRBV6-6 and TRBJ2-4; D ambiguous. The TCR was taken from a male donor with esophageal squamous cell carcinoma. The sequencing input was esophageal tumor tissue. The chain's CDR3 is CASSGVRVFDERYF. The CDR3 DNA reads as TGTGCCAGCAGTGGGGTCAGAGTTTTCGATGAGCGGTACTTC.